This TCR beta chain was recovered during a study of blood T cell repertoires in COVID-19. Study-wide background: COVID-19 samples from acute and convalescent phases originated in the United States, Italy and Spain.

V lost 4 bases, J lost 4 bases, and 9 bases lay in between. This CDR3 is 13 amino acids long. The V gene's germline CDR1 is SGHNT and CDR2 YENEEA. Here immunoSEQ multiplex PCR was the method, and the copy in TCRdb shows in-frame clones only, minus some. The sample includes fewer than 200,000 clones, about 75% seen only once; the top ten take about 25%. The rearrangement uses TRBV11-3 and TRBJ2-3, with a weak D call TRBD2 (6 bases). The sequence derives from a woman in her seventies with acute or convalescent COVID-19. Specimen: peripheral blood. CDR3 in DNA: TGTGCCAGCAGCTCCCGGGAGTCAGATACGCAGTATTTT. Translated, it gives CASSSRESDTQYF.